These 6 T cell receptor beta chains were all obtained from the same sample, sequenced in a study of identifying expanded T cells in peripheral blood. The repertoire was sequenced with immunoSEQ multiplex PCR; TCRdb's copy has only in-frame clones and lacks some. The table lists about 100,000 clones, about 90% of them singletons. Sequencing was done on a sample of blood. The receptor source for this set is a person aged 18 to 75 in good health.

The chain uses TRBV28 and TRBJ1-5; possible D gene TRBD1, 5 bases. The CDR3 contains 16 residues. V gave up 1 base and J gave up 2 bases, with 12 bases separating them. Germline V CDR1 and CDR2: MDHEN, SYDVKM. The CDR3 bases are TGTGCCAGCAGTTTATTTAAGGGGTTGGGCAATCAGCCCCAGCATTTT. Translation: CASSLFKGLGNQPQHF.

This chain connects TRBV5-1 to TRBJ1-1, with D tentatively TRBD1 (6 bases). V was pared by 3 bases and J by 0 bases, with 9 bases between. This CDR3 has 14 residues. Germline assignment: CDR1 SGHRS and CDR2 YFSETQ. CDR3 sequence reads: CASSSGQLNTEAFF. As DNA, the CDR3 is TGCGCCAGCAGCTCTGGACAGCTGAACACTGAAGCTTTCTTT.

This sequence joins TRBV4-1 and TRBJ2-3; D is possibly TRBD1 (6 bases). The CDR3 length is 15 residues. Germline V gene sequence: CDR1 MGHRA, CDR2 YSYEKL. V lost 1 base and J 7 bases, leaving 15 bases between the germline ends. The CDR3 nucleotides are TGCGCCAGCAGCCAAGGGTTCACAGGGACCCATACGCAGTATTTT. Residues: CASSQGFTGTHTQYF.

J is TRBJ2-7 and V is TRBV6-5; the match to TRBD1 covers 7 bases. Losses at the gene ends were 4 bases for V and 2 bases for J; bases not matched to a gene: 5. Germline V gene lookup returns CDR1 MNHEY and CDR2 SVGAGI. This CDR3 region has 14 residues. DNA for the CDR3: TGTGCCAGCAGTTTTGGACAGGAAGCCTACGAGCAGTACTTC. Translating it yields CASSFGQEAYEQYF.

The rearrangement joins TRBV7-2 to TRBJ1-5; D is perhaps TRBD1 (6 bases). Deletions cut 1 base from V and 7 bases from J, with 8 bases between. This CDR3 is built from 13 residues. CDR1 SGHTA and CDR2 FQGNSA come from the germline V gene. In DNA, the CDR3 is TGTGCCAGCAGCTTAGACAGGGACCAGCCCCAGCATTTT. As protein: CASSLDRDQPQHF. The complete variable domain, with remaining parts taken from reference TRBV7-2 and TRBJ1-5, reads GAGVSQSPSNKVTEKGKDVELRCDPISGHTALYWYRQSLGQGLEFLIYFQGNSAPDKSGLPSDRFSAERTGGSVSTLTIQRTQQEDSAVYLCASSLDRDQPQHFGDGTRLSIL.

This sequence joins TRBV2 and TRBJ2-5; TRBD2 matches at 12 bases. This CDR3 is built from 15 residues. V dropped 2 bases and J dropped 6; count of bases not matched to a gene: 4. Looked up from germline, CDR1 is SNHLY and CDR2 is FYNNEI. CDR3 nucleotide sequence: TGTGCCAGCAGTGAACTAGCGGGGGGGTTTAAGACCCAGTACTTC. Translation gives CASSELAGGFKTQYF.